The 32 T cell receptor beta chains in this list originate from one sample, sequenced in a study of metastatic and nonmetastatic thyroid tumors. Via MiXCR, TCRdb re-called the PCR reads. The repertoire consists of about 40,000 clones, with over 10% occurring once and the leading ten covering around a quarter. None of the patients had undergone any treatment ahead of thyroid surgery. Sample: blood. The receptors here all came from a female donor with papillary thyroid cancer or a benign thyroid nodule (not recorded which). Some clones in this sample may be carry-over from other donors' samples.

This clone was detected many times. This chain joins TRBV6-1 and TRBJ2-7; 9 nucleotides agree with TRBD1. Germline lookup yields CDR1 MNHNS and CDR2 SASEGT. With V trimmed by 6 bases and J by 2 bases, 8 bases remained unmatched. The CDR3 runs to 15 residues. The CDR3 region is CASRRDRDPTYEQYF. The CDR3 nucleotides are TGTGCCAGCAGAAGGGACAGGGACCCGACCTACGAGCAGTACTTC.

There are many counts of this clone. The chain uses TRBV5-1 and TRBJ2-5, with D possibly matching TRBD1 (8 bases). The germline gives CDR1 SGHRS, CDR2 YFSETQ. V lost 2 bases to trimming and J lost 1 base, with 33 bases between them. This CDR3 contains 22 residues. DNA of the CDR3: TGCGCCAGCAGCTTACGGTGGTGGGCAGGGGGCTTGGCGGGAGCAGGCCAAGAGACCCAGTACTTC. Translated, it gives CASSLRWWAGGLAGAGQETQYF.

This clone was counted many times. The V gene is TRBV4-1, the J gene TRBJ2-1; D unresolved. The germline V gene encodes CDR1 MGHRA and CDR2 YSYEKL. V lost 4 bases and J lost 5, with 15 bases in between. This CDR3 comprises 15 residues. Written as DNA, the CDR3 is TGCGCCAGCAGCCGAGGTAAAACGCCGGACAATGAGCAGTTCTTC. Amino acids: CASSRGKTPDNEQFF.

Ten or more counts support this clone. The V and J genes are TRBV28 and TRBJ2-7; D not certain. Germline loops: CDR1 MDHEN, CDR2 SYDVKM. Trimming cost V 1 base and J 3 bases, with 13 bases left between them. The CDR3 runs 15 residues. CDR3 DNA: TGTGCCAGCAGTTTATCAAAGGGAAGACTCTACGAGCAGTACTTC. It translates to CASSLSKGRLYEQYF.

This clone was seen repeatedly, ten times or more. The rearrangement joins TRBV28 to TRBJ1-5; no definite D call. CDR3 length: 14 residues. V was trimmed by 3 bases and J by 0 bases, leaving 6 bases between them. From germline, CDR1 is MDHEN and CDR2 SYDVKM. CDR3 DNA: TGTGCCAGCAGTTTGGCAGGTAGCAATCAGCCCCAGCATTTT. It specifies CASSLAGSNQPQHF. Based on the CDR3 plus reference TRBV28 and TRBJ1-5, the full variable domain is DVKVTQSSRYLVKRTGEKVFLECVQDMDHENMFWYRQDPGLGLRLIYFSYDVKMKEKGDIPEGYSVSREKKERFSLILESASTNQTSMYLCASSLAGSNQPQHFGDGTRLSIL.

Note on this clone: This clone may be a read error of a much larger clone one base away. The chain joins TRBV28 to TRBJ2-1, with D perhaps TRBD2 (5 bases). Germline loops: CDR1 MDHEN, CDR2 SYDVKM. CDR3 size: 12 residues. Trimming pared 1 base from V and 9 bases from J, leaving 7 bases between. The CDR3, as DNA: TGTGCCAGCAGTTTATTAGCGACTGAGCAGTTCTTC. It is translated as CASSLLATEQFF.

Turning to this clone: Possible read error: a much larger clone is one base away. V gene TRBV6-5 combines with J gene TRBJ2-7; TRBD1 matches 9 bases. V trimming: 8 bases; J trimming: 6 bases; junction bases outside the gene matches: 11. Germline V CDR1 and CDR2: MNHEY, SVGAGI. CDR3 length: 14 amino acids. The CDR3 is CASGFTGTGTEQYF. The CDR3 DNA reads TGTGCCAGCGGTTTCACCGGGACAGGGACCGAGCAGTACTTC.

This clone was detected many times. The V and J genes are TRBV5-1 and TRBJ2-5; TRBD2 aligns across 9 bases. Germline CDR1 SGHRS, CDR2 YFSETQ. V gave up 2 bases and J gave up 1 base; unmatched junction bases: 3. The CDR3 length is 15 residues. The CDR3: CASSFLSGGQETQYF. For the CDR3, the DNA is TGCGCCAGCAGCTTTCTTAGCGGGGGCCAAGAGACCCAGTACTTC.

This clone was recorded many times. This chain joins TRBV2 and TRBJ1-4; TRBD1 might be the D (5 bases). The length of the CDR3 is 15 residues. Germline V lookup: CDR1 SNHLY, CDR2 FYNNEI. V lost 4 bases, J lost 4 bases, and 13 bases lay in between. The CDR3 is CASSGRSGNNEKLFF. As DNA, the CDR3 is TGTGCCAGCAGTGGGCGCTCAGGGAATAATGAAAAACTGTTTTTT.

Ten or more counts support this clone. This sequence joins TRBV5-1 and TRBJ1-4; the D gene is possibly TRBD1 (6 bases). The CDR3 has 15 residues. CDR1 is SGHRS and CDR2 is YFSETQ in the germline V gene. Trimming took off 0 bases at V and 8 bases at J, with 14 bases between the two ends. The CDR3 bases are TGCGCCAGCAGCTTGGGCACAGGGCTTAGGGAAAAACTGTTTTTT. This sequence encodes CASSLGTGLREKLFF.

V is TRBV5-8 and J is TRBJ2-7; D is undetermined. The CDR3 loop spans 11 amino acids. The germline V gene encodes CDR1 SGHTS and CDR2 YDEGEE. V dropped 4 bases and J dropped 5 bases, with 7 bases sitting between them. The CDR3 sequence: CASSPRDEQYF. DNA of the CDR3: TGTGCCAGCAGCCCAAGAGACGAGCAGTACTTC. Based on the CDR3 plus reference TRBV5-8 and TRBJ2-7, the full variable domain is EAGVTQSPTHLIKTRGQQATLRCSPISGHTSVYWYQQALGLGLQFLLWYDEGEERNRGNFPPRFSGRQFPNYSSELNVNALELEDSALYLCASSPRDEQYFGPGTRLTVT.

This clone was observed at least ten times. V and J are TRBV7-6 and TRBJ2-2, with a weak D call TRBD1 (6 bases). The length of the CDR3 is 17 residues. The germline V and J ends were trimmed by 0 bases and 0 bases, with 11 bases remaining between them. Germline loops: CDR1 SGHVS, CDR2 FNYEAQ. The CDR3 region has the DNA TGTGCCAGCAGCTTAGCGCCGACAGGTTCGAACACCGGGGAGCTGTTTTTT. As protein: CASSLAPTGSNTGELFF.

This clone was seen many times. The chain couples TRBV27 to TRBJ1-1; possibly TRBD1 for D (5 bases). This CDR3 is built from 13 residues. Germline V gene lookup returns CDR1 MNHEY and CDR2 SMNVEV (reference sequence). The ends were cut back, 8 bases at V and 5 bases at J, with 15 bases in the middle. The CDR3 protein is CASHSGVRTEAFF. The CDR3 region has the DNA TGTGCCAGCCACTCGGGGGTTCGGACTGAAGCTTTCTTT.

Many counts were recorded for this clone. The chain is built from TRBV12-3 or TRBV12-4 and TRBJ1-1; D ambiguous. The CDR3 contains 13 residues. The V and J ends lost 3 bases and 3 bases respectively, with 8 bases between them. CDR3 sequence (DNA): TGTGCCAGCAGTTTGTCAGGAGACACTGAAGCTTTCTTT. Translating gives CASSLSGDTEAFF.

For this clone: The junction departs from the called germline gene at one end, perhaps through a read error. This CDR3 is also generated by other DNA sequences in the sample. The V and J genes are TRBV11-3 and TRBJ2-7; the D gene could be TRBD1 or TRBD2 (5 bases each). CDR3 size: 14 residues. Germline V CDR1 and CDR2: SGHNT, YENEEA. For the CDR3, the DNA is TGTGCCAGCATCTTAGAGGGGATCGGATACGAGCAGTACTTC. Translating it yields CASILEGIGYEQYF.

This clone appeared many times. CDR3 in amino acids: CASSYRGAGYTF. The CDR3 nucleotides read TGTGCCAGCAGTTACAGGGGTGCGGGCTACACCTTC. The V call is TRBV6-2 or TRBV6-3, the J call TRBJ1-2; D perhaps matches TRBD1 (5 bases). Between the trimmed V and J ends, which lost 2 bases and 8 bases, there was a span of 9 bases. There are 12 residues in the CDR3. Germline-derived CDR1 and CDR2 are MNHEY and SVGEGT.

In this sample, this clone turned up many times. The chain employs TRBV15 and TRBJ2-3; perhaps TRBD2 as D (6 bases). The CDR3 contains 15 residues. V dropped 3 bases and J dropped 3 bases, with 13 bases sitting between them. Germline assignment: CDR1 LNHNV and CDR2 YYDKDF (reference sequence). CDR3 in DNA: TGTGCCACCAGCAGGGCGGGAATCGGAACAGATACGCAGTATTTT. It specifies CATSRAGIGTDTQYF.

This clone was found many times. The V gene is TRBV6-1, the J gene TRBJ1-1; maybe TRBD1 (6 bases). Germline V lookup: CDR1 MNHNS, CDR2 SASEGT. This CDR3 region has 12 residues. V gave up 8 bases and J gave up 12 bases, with 19 bases separating them. The CDR3 DNA is TGTGCCAGCCATACAGGGCGGGATTCGACTTTCTTT. This sequence encodes CASHTGRDSTFF.

Concerning this clone itself: This likely comes from a read error, as the CDR3 has no conserved phenylalanine or tryptophan at its end. J is TRBJ2-2 and V is TRBV7-9; no reliable D call. The CDR3 runs to 15 residues. Germline V gives CDR1 SEHNR, CDR2 FQNEAQ (reference sequence). The CDR3 loop is CATSLVFYRAGELFS. For the CDR3, the DNA is TGTGCCACCAGCTTAGTGTTCTACCGTGCCGGGGAGCTGTTTTCT.

This clone was observed many times. V and J are TRBV7-9 and TRBJ1-4; D is uncertain. Between the trimmed V and J ends, which lost 3 bases and 3 bases, there was a span of 11 bases. CDR3 length: 15 amino acids. Germline values: CDR1 SEHNR, CDR2 FQNEAQ (reference sequence). The chain's CDR3 is CASSLYPQANEKLFF. Written as DNA, the CDR3 is TGTGCCAGCAGCTTGTACCCCCAAGCTAATGAAAAACTGTTTTTT.

This clone has at least ten counts. This chain connects TRBV27 to TRBJ2-7; possibly TRBD2 for D (5 bases). Looked up from germline, CDR1 is MNHEY and CDR2 is SMNVEV (reference sequence). The V and J ends lost 0 bases and 2 bases respectively, with 8 bases between them. CDR3 length: 14 amino acids. CDR3 sequence: CASSLSAGTYEQYF. Here the CDR3 DNA reads TGTGCCAGCAGTTTATCCGCCGGGACCTACGAGCAGTACTTC.

This rearrangement joins TRBV20-1 to TRBJ2-7; 9 bases fit TRBD1. The CDR3 spans 14 residues. Germline values: CDR1 DFQATT, CDR2 SNEGSKA (reference sequence). Losses at the gene ends were 8 bases for V and 2 bases for J; bases not matched to a gene: 10. The CDR3 protein is CSSKTTGGPYEQYF. CDR3 DNA sequence: TGCAGTTCTAAGACAACAGGGGGCCCCTACGAGCAGTACTTC.

This clone was recorded at least ten times. The same CDR3 also results from other DNA sequences found in this sample. This chain uses TRBV7-8 with TRBJ1-1; tentative D call: TRBD1 (6 bases). Germline V gene sequence: CDR1 SGHVS, CDR2 FQNEAQ. This CDR3 has 16 amino acids. V was pared by 6 bases and J by 3 bases, with 20 bases between. The CDR3 sequence: CASSLRTAGGYTEAFF. The CDR3 DNA follows: TGTGCCAGCAGTCTACGGACAGCGGGAGGGTACACTGAAGCTTTCTTT.

This clone occurred many times. The chain employs TRBV5-1 and TRBJ2-5; 7 bases align to TRBD1. In germline, CDR1 is SGHRS, CDR2 YFSETQ. The junction had 13 bases not matched to a gene; V was cut back by 4 bases and J by 1 base. The CDR3 length is 17 residues. The CDR3 loop reads CASSPKDRNGLQETQYF. As DNA, the CDR3 is TGCGCCAGCAGCCCGAAGGACAGGAACGGGCTCCAAGAGACCCAGTACTTC.

About this clone itself: Germline is not matched at one junction end, which may reflect a read error. The J gene is TRBJ2-5, the V gene TRBV7-3; D tentatively reads TRBD1 or TRBD2 (6 bases each). From germline, CDR1 is SGHTA and CDR2 FQGTGA. There are 14 residues in the CDR3. CDR3 coding DNA: TGTGCCAGCAGCCAACAGGGAGGTCAAGAGACCCAGCACTTC. Protein: CASSQQGGQETQHF.

This clone was recorded many times. The genes are TRBV6-1 and TRBJ1-1, with D perhaps matching TRBD1 (5 bases). Germline V CDR1 and CDR2: MNHNS, SASEGT. The CDR3 is made up of 12 amino acids. Trimming shortened V by 9 bases and J by 3 bases, and 11 bases separated the two germline ends. This CDR3 reads CASQRGDTEAFF. In nucleotides, the CDR3 is TGTGCCAGTCAGCGGGGGGACACTGAAGCTTTCTTT.

This clone was seen repeatedly, ten times or more. The chain uses TRBV12-5 and TRBJ2-1; 8 bases agree with TRBD2. In germline, CDR1 is LGHNT, CDR2 FRNRAP. This CDR3 is 14 amino acids long. Trimming at V came to 7 bases and at J to 4 bases, leaving 6 bases not matched to a gene. CDR3 sequence reads: CASEAGAGYNEQFF. The CDR3 DNA reads TGTGCTAGTGAAGCGGGAGCGGGGTACAATGAGCAGTTCTTC. The full variable domain, completed using reference TRBV12-5 and TRBJ2-1, is DARVTQTPRHKVTEMGQEVTMRCQPILGHNTVFWYRQTMMQGLELLAYFRNRAPLDDSGMPKDRFSAEMPDATLATLKIQPSEPRDSAVYFCASEAGAGYNEQFFGPGTRLTVL.

This clone has more than one count but fewer than ten. A much bigger clone sits one base away, suggesting this may be a read error. The rearrangement links TRBV28 to TRBJ2-7, with D possibly called TRBD1 or TRBD2 (5 bases each). This CDR3 is built from 16 residues. CDR1 is MDHEN and CDR2 is SYDVKM in the germline V gene. Trimming took off 7 bases at V and 4 bases at J, with 23 bases between the two ends. CDR3 sequence (DNA): TGTGCCAGCATCCCTGGGGCAGGCCGGGACCTTTACGAGCAGTACTTC. Amino acids: CASIPGAGRDLYEQYF.

This clone was seen repeatedly, ten times or more. The CDR3 region is CASSTIRDHEKLFF. The DNA for the CDR3 is TGCGCCAGCAGCACTATCCGGGACCACGAAAAACTGTTTTTT. This sequence joins TRBV10-2 and TRBJ1-4, with TRBD1 as a possible D gene (5 bases). The CDR3 is 14 amino acids. V was shortened by 6 bases and J by 8 bases, with 16 bases between the two germline ends. Germline V lookup: CDR1 WSHSY, CDR2 SAAADI.

A remark on this clone: A much larger clone is a single base away; this may be a read error. The genes are TRBV27 and TRBJ1-1; D call uncertain. Germline assignment: CDR1 MNHEY and CDR2 SMNVEV (reference sequence). CDR3 length equals 12 residues. The V gene lost 5 bases and the J gene lost 3 bases, with 7 bases spanning the gap. The CDR3 region has the DNA TGTGCCAGCAGTCGGTGGGACACTGAAGCTTTCTTT. Protein sequence: CASSRWDTEAFF.

At least ten counts were recorded for this clone. The chain recombines TRBV12-3 or TRBV12-4 with TRBJ2-2, with TRBD2 identical over 7 bases. The CDR3 totals 15 residues. V lost 2 bases to trimming and J lost 4 bases; unmatched junction nucleotides: 4. The CDR3 DNA follows: TGTGCCAGCAGTTTACTGGGGGAGGGCACCGGGGAGCTGTTTTTT. This translates into CASSLLGEGTGELFF.

This clone came up many times. A much more abundant neighbour one base away suggests this may be a read error. The chain is built from TRBV7-2 and TRBJ1-3; TRBD1 aligns across 12 bases. V lost 5 bases and J lost 11; bases outside the gene matches: 7. The CDR3 has 14 residues. Germline CDR1 SGHTA, CDR2 FQGNSA. CDR3: CASSPGTGGYAIYF. The DNA for the CDR3 is TGTGCCAGCAGCCCCGGGACAGGGGGCTACGCCATATATTTT.